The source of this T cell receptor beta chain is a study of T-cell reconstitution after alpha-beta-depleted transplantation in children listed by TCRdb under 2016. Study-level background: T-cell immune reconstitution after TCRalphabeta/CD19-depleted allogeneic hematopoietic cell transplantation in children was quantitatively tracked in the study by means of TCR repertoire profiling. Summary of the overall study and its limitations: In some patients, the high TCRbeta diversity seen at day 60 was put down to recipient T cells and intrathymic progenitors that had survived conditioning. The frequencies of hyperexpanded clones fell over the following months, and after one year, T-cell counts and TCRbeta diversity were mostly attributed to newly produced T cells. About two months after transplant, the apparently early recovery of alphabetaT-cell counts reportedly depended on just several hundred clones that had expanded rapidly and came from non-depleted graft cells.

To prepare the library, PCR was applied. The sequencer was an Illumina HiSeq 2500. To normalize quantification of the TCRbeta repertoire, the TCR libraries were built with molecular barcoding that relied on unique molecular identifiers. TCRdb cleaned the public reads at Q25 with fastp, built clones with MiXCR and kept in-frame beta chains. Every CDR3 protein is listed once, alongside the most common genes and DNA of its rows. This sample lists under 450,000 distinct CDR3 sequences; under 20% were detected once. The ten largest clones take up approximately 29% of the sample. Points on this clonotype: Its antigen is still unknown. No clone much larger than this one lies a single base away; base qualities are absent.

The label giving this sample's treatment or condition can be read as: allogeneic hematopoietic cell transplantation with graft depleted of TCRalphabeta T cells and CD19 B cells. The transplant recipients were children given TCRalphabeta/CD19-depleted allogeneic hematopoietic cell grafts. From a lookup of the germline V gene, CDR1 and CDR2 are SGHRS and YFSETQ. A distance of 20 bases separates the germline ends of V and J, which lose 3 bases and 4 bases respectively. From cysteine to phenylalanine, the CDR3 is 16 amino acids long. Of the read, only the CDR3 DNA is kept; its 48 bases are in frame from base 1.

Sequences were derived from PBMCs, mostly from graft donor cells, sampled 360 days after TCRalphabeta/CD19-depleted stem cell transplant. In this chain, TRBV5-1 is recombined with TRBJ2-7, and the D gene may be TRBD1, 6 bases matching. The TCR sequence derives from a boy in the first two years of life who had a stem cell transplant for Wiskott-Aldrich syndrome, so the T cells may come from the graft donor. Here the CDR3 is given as CASSSLKDSRAYEQYF. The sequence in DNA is TGCGCCAGCAGCTCACTTAAGGACAGTCGGGCGTACGAGCAGTACTTC.